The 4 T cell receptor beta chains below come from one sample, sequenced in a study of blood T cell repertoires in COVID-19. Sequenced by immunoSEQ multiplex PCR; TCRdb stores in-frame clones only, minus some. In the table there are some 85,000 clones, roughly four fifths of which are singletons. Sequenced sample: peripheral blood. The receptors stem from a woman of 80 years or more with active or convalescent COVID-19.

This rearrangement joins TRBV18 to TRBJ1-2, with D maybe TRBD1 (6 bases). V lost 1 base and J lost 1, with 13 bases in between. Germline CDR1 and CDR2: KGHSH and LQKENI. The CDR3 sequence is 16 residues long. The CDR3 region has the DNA TGTGCCAGCTCACCACGGGGGGGCAGCCTTAACTATGGCTACACCTTC. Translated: CASSPRGGSLNYGYTF.

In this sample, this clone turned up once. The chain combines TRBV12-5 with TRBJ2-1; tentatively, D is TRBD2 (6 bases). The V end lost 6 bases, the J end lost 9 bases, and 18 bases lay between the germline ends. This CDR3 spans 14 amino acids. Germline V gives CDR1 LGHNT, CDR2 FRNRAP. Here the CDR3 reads CASGTLAGSGEQFF. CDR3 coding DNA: TGTGCTAGTGGGACCCTCGCGGGGTCTGGTGAGCAGTTCTTC.

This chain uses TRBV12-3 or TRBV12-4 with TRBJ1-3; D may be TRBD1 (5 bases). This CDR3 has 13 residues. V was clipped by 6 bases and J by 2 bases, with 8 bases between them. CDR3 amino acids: CASRTTAGNTIYF. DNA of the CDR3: TGTGCCAGCAGAACGACAGCTGGAAACACCATATATTTT.

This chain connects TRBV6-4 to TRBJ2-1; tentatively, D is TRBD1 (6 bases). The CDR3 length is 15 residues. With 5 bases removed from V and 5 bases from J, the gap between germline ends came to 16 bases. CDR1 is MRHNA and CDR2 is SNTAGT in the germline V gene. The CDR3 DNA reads TGTGCCAGCAGTTTTACGGCTGGGGGCAACAATGAGCAGTTCTTC. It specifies CASSFTAGGNNEQFF.